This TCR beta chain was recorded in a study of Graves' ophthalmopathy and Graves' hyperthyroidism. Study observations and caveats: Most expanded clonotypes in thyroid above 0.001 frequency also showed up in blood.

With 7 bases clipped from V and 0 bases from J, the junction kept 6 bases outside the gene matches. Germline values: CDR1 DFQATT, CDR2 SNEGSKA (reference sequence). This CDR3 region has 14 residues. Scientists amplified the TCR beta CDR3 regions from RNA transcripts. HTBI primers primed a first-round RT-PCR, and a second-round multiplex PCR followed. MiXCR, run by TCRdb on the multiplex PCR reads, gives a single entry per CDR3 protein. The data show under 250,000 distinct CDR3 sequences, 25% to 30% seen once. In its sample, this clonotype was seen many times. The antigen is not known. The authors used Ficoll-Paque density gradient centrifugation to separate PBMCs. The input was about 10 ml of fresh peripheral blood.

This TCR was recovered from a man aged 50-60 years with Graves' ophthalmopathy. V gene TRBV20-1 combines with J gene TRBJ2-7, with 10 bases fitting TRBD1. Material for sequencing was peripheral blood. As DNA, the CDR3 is TGCAGTGTTAAGGGACAGGGGAGCTCCTACGAGCAGTACTTC. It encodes CSVKGQGSSYEQYF.